Shown below are 22 T cell receptor beta chains from a single sample sequenced in a study of T cells in Graves' hyperthyroidism and ophthalmopathy. Researchers took RNA transcripts and amplified the TCR beta CDR3 regions from them. First-round RT-PCR of the TCR CDR3 relied on the HTBI primer set. One entry per CDR3 protein, called by TCRdb with MiXCR from the multiplex PCR reads. The table lists 550,000 to 850,000 distinct CDR3 sequences, around 19% of them singletons. Material: blood. The source of these receptors is a woman in her forties or fifties with Graves' hyperthyroidism that later progressed to Graves' ophthalmopathy.

The chain carries TRBV6-1 and TRBJ1-5, with TRBD1 as a possible D gene (6 bases). Germline assignment: CDR1 MNHNS and CDR2 SASEGT. This CDR3 region has 14 residues. Trimming pared 7 bases from V and 2 bases from J, leaving 12 bases between. Here the CDR3 reads CASIGSGGNQPQHF. CDR3 DNA: TGTGCCAGCATTGGGTCAGGGGGCAATCAGCCCCAGCATTTT.

This clonotype was detected many times. The chain carries TRBV7-8 and TRBJ2-7, with TRBD1 matching over 9 bases. The CDR3 consists of 15 residues. The trim removed 1 base at V and 6 bases at J, leaving 7 bases unmatched. Germline V lookup: CDR1 SGHVS, CDR2 FQNEAQ. In nucleotides, the CDR3 is TGTGCCAGCAGCTTAGACAGGGGGCTCGGAGGCGAGCAGTACTTC. Its translation is CASSLDRGLGGEQYF.

The V call is TRBV18, the J call TRBJ2-5; TRBD1 aligns across 7 bases. Germline-derived CDR1 and CDR2 are KGHSH and LQKENI. The CDR3 is 15 residues long. V lost 5 bases, J lost 2 bases, and 8 bases stayed unmatched. The CDR3 DNA is TGTGCCAGCTCAATAGGGACAGCCAGACAAGAGACCCAGTACTTC. Translating it yields CASSIGTARQETQYF.

This clonotype has ten or more counts. The chain joins TRBV7-6 to TRBJ2-5; TRBD2 matches 10 bases. The CDR3 spans 17 residues. The ends lost 3 bases at V and 2 bases at J; junction bases unmatched: 9. Germline V gene sequence: CDR1 SGHVS, CDR2 FNYEAQ. This chain's CDR3 is CASSLASGGRGQETQYF. CDR3 coding DNA: TGTGCCAGCAGCTTGGCTAGCGGGGGCCGGGGGCAAGAGACCCAGTACTTC.

This rearrangement joins TRBV25-1 to TRBJ2-5; TRBD1 or TRBD2 may be the D gene (5 bases each). CDR1 is MGHDK and CDR2 is SYGVNS in the germline V gene. The CDR3 is 14 residues long. Trimming shortened V by 3 bases and J by 6 bases, and 14 bases separated the two germline ends. The CDR3 DNA follows: TGTGCCAGCAGTGACCAAGAGAGGGGAAAGACCCAGTACTTC. Amino acid sequence: CASSDQERGKTQYF.

There are many counts of this clonotype. The genes are TRBV30 and TRBJ1-5, with D unresolved. CDR1 and CDR2 (germline): GTSNPN, SVGIG (reference sequence). Trimming removed 5 bases from V and 4 bases from J, with 9 bases in between. There are 12 residues in the CDR3. CDR3 sequence: CAWDVQNQPQHF. The CDR3 DNA sequence: TGTGCCTGGGACGTACAAAATCAGCCCCAGCATTTT.

This clonotype appeared many times. V gene TRBV5-1 combines with J gene TRBJ1-4, with 9 bases that match TRBD1. V shed 0 bases and J 5 bases; nucleotides not matched to a gene: 8. Germline CDR1 is SGHRS and CDR2 is YFSETQ. The CDR3 is 17 residues long. The CDR3 coding sequence is TGCGCCAGCAGCTTGGTAATGACAGGGGGATCAAATGAAAAACTGTTTTTT. It codes for CASSLVMTGGSNEKLFF. Based on the CDR3 plus reference TRBV5-1 and TRBJ1-4, the full variable domain is KAGVTQTPRYLIKTRGQQVTLSCSPISGHRSVSWYQQTPGQGLQFLFEYFSETQRNKGNFPGRFSGRQFSNSRSEMNVSTLELGDSALYLCASSLVMTGGSNEKLFFGSGTQLSVL.

V usage is TRBV20-1 and J usage is TRBJ1-5, with D uncertain. This CDR3 region has 16 residues. In germline, CDR1 is DFQATT, CDR2 SNEGSKA (reference sequence). The germline V and J ends were trimmed by 0 bases and 3 bases, with 15 bases remaining between them. The CDR3 protein is CSARDGRGRFNQPQHF. The CDR3 DNA is TGCAGTGCTAGAGATGGGCGAGGGAGATTCAATCAGCCCCAGCATTTT.

The rearrangement joins TRBV4-1 to TRBJ2-2; the match to TRBD2 covers 8 bases. The CDR3 length is 13 residues. CDR1 and CDR2 (germline): MGHRA, YSYEKL. CDR3 sequence (DNA): TGCGCGACCAGCGGGGGGAACACCGGGGAGCTGTTTTTT. Translation gives CATSGGNTGELFF.

This clonotype was observed many times. J is TRBJ2-7 and V is TRBV5-1; D ambiguous. This CDR3 contains 14 residues. The V end was cut by 2 bases, the J end by 3 bases, with 12 bases between. Germline V gene lookup returns CDR1 SGHRS and CDR2 YFSETQ. As DNA, the CDR3 is TGCGCCAGCAGCTTACTCGATCGTTACTACGAGCAGTACTTC. This codes for CASSLLDRYYEQYF.

This clonotype was counted a few times. The chain employs TRBV29-1 and TRBJ2-1; weak D call: TRBD2 (6 bases). The CDR3 runs 13 residues. The germline gives CDR1 SQVTM, CDR2 ANQGSEA. Trimming cost V 1 base and J 8 bases, with 12 bases left between them. Here the CDR3 DNA reads TGCAGCGTTGAAGGCGGGGAACGCGATGAGCAGTTCTTC. Its translation is CSVEGGERDEQFF.

The V call is TRBV19, the J call TRBJ1-2; D remains unclear. Germline V lookup: CDR1 LNHDA, CDR2 SQIVND (reference sequence). V was pared by 1 base and J by 0 bases, with 15 bases between. CDR3 length: 17 amino acids. CDR3 in DNA: TGTGCCAGTAGTATAGGATCTCTACTGCGACCTAACTATGGCTACACCTTC. Protein sequence: CASSIGSLLRPNYGYTF.

This clonotype was recorded many times. The V gene is TRBV6-1, the J gene TRBJ2-7; possibly TRBD1 for D (6 bases). The V end lost 5 bases, the J end lost 3 bases, and 14 bases lay between the germline ends. Germline-derived CDR1 and CDR2 are MNHNS and SASEGT. The CDR3 is 14 residues long. The CDR3 here is CASSKAGDFYEQYF. The CDR3 bases are TGTGCCAGCAGTAAGGCAGGGGATTTCTACGAGCAGTACTTC.

This clonotype was seen only a few times. The chain joins TRBV10-3 to TRBJ1-1; D is ambiguous. This CDR3 region has 15 residues. V was pared by 2 bases and J by 4 bases, with 14 bases between. Germline values: CDR1 ENHRY, CDR2 SYGVKD. The chain's CDR3 is CAISEGRFGSTEAFF. The CDR3 coding sequence is TGTGCCATCAGTGAGGGACGTTTCGGGAGCACTGAAGCTTTCTTT.

This clonotype was found many times. The rearrangement joins TRBV6-6 to TRBJ2-7; 11 bases line up with TRBD1. CDR1 is MNHNY, CDR2 SVGAGI, per germline (reference sequence). The CDR3 is made up of 17 amino acids. J was trimmed by 2 bases and V by 0 bases; bases with no gene match: 6. This CDR3 is CASSYSRTGGSAYEQYF. The DNA for the CDR3 is TGTGCCAGCAGTTACTCCAGGACAGGGGGCTCCGCCTACGAGCAGTACTTC.

This clonotype occurred many times. The chain is built from TRBV3-1 and TRBJ2-7; D gene uncertain. Trimming stripped 5 bases from V and 6 bases from J, with 17 bases between. This CDR3 comprises 14 residues. Germline V gene data show CDR1 as LGHDT and CDR2 as YNNKEL (reference sequence). CDR3 residues: CASSYRFDNGEQYF. In nucleotides, the CDR3 is TGTGCCAGCAGCTATAGATTTGATAACGGCGAGCAGTACTTC.

This rearrangement joins TRBV20-1 to TRBJ2-3, with 12 positions matching TRBD2. The CDR3 runs to 18 residues. Germline CDR1 and CDR2: DFQATT and SNEGSKA (reference sequence). With V trimmed by 3 bases and J by 0 bases, 10 bases remained unmatched. DNA for the CDR3: TGCAGTGCTAGTAGGGCTAGCGGGGGGGCCCCTAGCACAGATACGCAGTATTTT. Translation: CSASRASGGAPSTDTQYF.

V is TRBV19 and J is TRBJ2-5; D may be TRBD1 (6 bases). Deletions cut 7 bases from V and 3 bases from J, with 12 bases between. The CDR3 spans 13 residues. Germline-derived CDR1 and CDR2 are LNHDA and SQIVND (reference sequence). CDR3 sequence reads: CASKQGLEETQYF. Here the CDR3 DNA reads TGTGCCAGTAAACAGGGATTGGAAGAGACCCAGTACTTC.

This clonotype showed up many times. V usage is TRBV13 and J usage is TRBJ2-7; maybe TRBD2 (7 bases). V lost 2 bases and J 5 bases, leaving 22 bases between the germline ends. The CDR3 has 17 residues. Germline lookup yields CDR1 PRHDT and CDR2 FYEKMQ (reference sequence). The CDR3 spells CASSLSYSTGGFNEQYF. CDR3 nucleotide sequence: TGTGCCAGCAGCTTAAGTTACTCTACGGGGGGCTTCAACGAGCAGTACTTC.

CDR3 sequence: CASSMGRATNEKLFF. In DNA, the CDR3 is TGTGCCAGTAGTATGGGGCGAGCAACTAATGAAAAACTGTTTTTT. The chain recombines TRBV19 with TRBJ1-4; D is possibly TRBD1 (5 bases). Germline V lookup: CDR1 LNHDA, CDR2 SQIVND (reference sequence). V lost 3 bases and J lost 0, with 8 bases in between. The CDR3 consists of 15 residues.

This clonotype was observed a handful of times. This rearrangement joins TRBV15 to TRBJ2-5; TRBD2 agrees at 7 bases. The CDR3 runs 13 residues. V shed 6 bases and J 3 bases; nucleotides not matched to a gene: 4. Germline V CDR1 and CDR2: LNHNV, YYDKDF (reference sequence). CDR3 residues: CATRASGKETQYF. The CDR3 DNA reads as TGTGCCACCAGGGCTAGCGGAAAAGAGACCCAGTACTTC.

This clonotype has ten or more counts. The chain uses TRBV18 and TRBJ1-1, with TRBD1 as a possible D gene (6 bases). CDR1 is KGHSH and CDR2 is LQKENI in the germline V gene. The CDR3 runs to 13 residues. V gave up 8 bases and J gave up 3 bases, with 13 bases separating them. DNA of the CDR3: TGTGCCAGCAGCCCGGCAGGGGACACTGAAGCTTTCTTT. Translating it yields CASSPAGDTEAFF.